Listed here is a single T cell receptor beta chain. The target antigen is unknown. As for time point: patch test 1, 2 weeks after DPC sensitization. The treatment: therapeutic diphenylcyclopropenone sensitization with weekly scalp DPC. Total RNA was isolated from whole blood that had not been fractionated. This specimen comes from a study of human T cells and chemical hapten exposure. V lost 6 bases and J lost 3, with 12 bases in between. The CDR3 totals 13 residues. Per the germline V gene, CDR1 is MNHEY and CDR2 is SVGAGI. Whole-study findings and limits: In the PT1 data, expanded TCR counts showed a positive correlation with patch test score.

The library tagged individual cDNA molecules with unique molecular identifiers. TCRdb independently ran MiXCR on the RACE reads; one entry per CDR3 protein. This table holds around 34,000 distinct CDR3 sequences, around 6.8% found once. The clonotype originates from a woman in her thirties with alopecia areata. Some clones in this sample may be carry-over from other donors' samples. V is TRBV6-5 and J is TRBJ2-7, with D hard to call. The sample was whole blood, taken in connection with sensitization to the hapten diphenylcyclopropenone (DPC). The CDR3 reads CASSSGVGYEQYF. The CDR3 nucleotides are TGTGCCAGCAGCTCCGGAGTCGGCTACGAGCAGTACTTC.